These 9 T cell receptor beta chains share one sample of origin, sequenced in a study of T cell repertoires in cytomegalovirus infection. TCRdb redid the calling of the reads with MiXCR, one entry per CDR3 protein. The sample lists fewer than 700,000 distinct CDR3 sequences, approximately 25% occurring once. Sequencing input: CD8+ T cells from PBMCs. The receptors originated from a human donor in good health (CMV status not recorded). Some clones in this sample may be carry-over from other donors' samples.

This chain uses TRBV29-1 with TRBJ2-3, with 8 bases lining up with TRBD2. Germline V gene sequence: CDR1 SQVTM, CDR2 ANQGSEA. This CDR3 has 15 amino acids. The trim removed 2 bases at V and 0 bases at J, leaving 4 bases unmatched. This CDR3 is CSVETGGGSTDTQYF. The CDR3 nucleotides read TGCAGCGTTGAAACAGGCGGGGGGAGCACAGATACGCAGTATTTT.

At least ten counts were recorded for this clonotype. CDR3 residues: CASSLSGGDSSYNEQFF. For the CDR3, the DNA is TGTGCCAGCAGCTTATCTGGGGGGGACAGCTCCTACAATGAGCAGTTCTTC. The gene calls are TRBV7-3 and TRBJ2-1; D possibly matches TRBD1 or TRBD2 (7 bases each). This CDR3 spans 17 amino acids. The V end was cut by 2 bases, the J end by 0 bases, with 14 bases between. Germline CDR1 reads SGHTA; CDR2 reads FQGTGA.

This clonotype was recorded many times. DNA of the CDR3: TGTGCCATCAGTGAACCGGGACAGGGGATGGACTATGGCTACACCTTC. Its translation: CAISEPGQGMDYGYTF. The chain employs TRBV10-3 and TRBJ1-2, with 10 bases fitting TRBD1. The CDR3 has 16 residues. V dropped 3 bases and J dropped 3; count of bases not matched to a gene: 7. Germline V gives CDR1 ENHRY, CDR2 SYGVKD.

This clonotype was counted many times. The chain employs TRBV7-9 and TRBJ1-2; 7 nucleotides align to TRBD1. J gave up 5 bases and V 4 bases, and 10 bases lay outside the gene matches. The CDR3 loop spans 15 amino acids. CDR1 and CDR2 from the germline V gene are SEHNR and FQNEAQ (reference sequence). The CDR3 coding sequence is TGTGCCAGCAGCTCACCGCAGGGGGAACAGTATGGCTACACCTTC. Its protein product is CASSSPQGEQYGYTF.

This clonotype showed up many times. This chain links TRBV6-2 or TRBV6-3 with TRBJ1-1; no clear D gene. CDR3 length: 13 residues. Per germline, CDR1 MNHEY and CDR2 SVGEGT. Trimming removed 2 bases at V and 0 bases at J, with 4 bases between. In nucleotides, the CDR3 is TGTGCCAGCAGTTACGAGTTGAACACTGAAGCTTTCTTT. Encoded protein: CASSYELNTEAFF.

This clonotype has ten or more counts. J is TRBJ2-7 and V is TRBV6-2 or TRBV6-3, with D perhaps TRBD1 or TRBD2 (5 bases each). Germline CDR1 and CDR2: MNHEY and SVGEGT. The V end lost 2 bases, the J end lost 1 base, and 6 bases lay between the germline ends. CDR3 size: 13 residues. The CDR3 loop reads CASSYGGSYEQYV. The CDR3 nucleotides are TGTGCCAGCAGTTACGGGGGTTCCTACGAGCAGTACGTC.

The rearrangement joins TRBV10-3 to TRBJ2-2; D gene ambiguous. V was pared by 7 bases and J by 1 base, with 7 bases between. This CDR3 has 13 residues. Germline V gene lookup returns CDR1 ENHRY and CDR2 SYGVKD. CDR3 coding DNA: TGTGCCATCACGGCCTTGAACACCGGGGAGCTGTTTTTT. Its translation: CAITALNTGELFF.

As regards this clonotype: A read error may explain this, as a much larger clone is one base away. V is TRBV6-6 and J is TRBJ1-4; D remains ambiguous. CDR1 MNHNY and CDR2 SVGAGI come from the germline V gene (reference sequence). CDR3 length equals 13 residues. The CDR3 loop reads CTSTKWGGEKLFF. The CDR3 DNA follows: TGTACCAGCACAAAATGGGGTGGGGAAAAACTGTTTTTT.

This clonotype has only a few counts. J is TRBJ2-2 and V is TRBV6-5; 8 positions agree with TRBD2. The CDR3 totals 17 residues. Losses at the gene ends were 7 bases for V and 1 base for J; bases not matched to a gene: 11. In germline, CDR1 is MNHEY, CDR2 SVGAGI. CDR3 bases: TGTGCCAGCACCTATAGCGGGGCGACGTTGAACACCGGGGAGCTGTTTTTT. Translating it yields CASTYSGATLNTGELFF.